The 6 T cell receptor beta chains presented below share a single source sample, sequenced in a study of beta chain features in type 1 diabetes. Findings and limits, study-wide: TCRB CDR3s from Type 1 diabetes patients were moderately but significantly shorter in all four CD4+ subsets.

Every bit of the isolated RNA underwent reverse transcription, so sequencing read expressed TCRB transcripts. TCRdb's copy holds only in-frame clones and misses some; the assay was immunoSEQ multiplex PCR. The sample consists of around 150,000 clones, around 10% of them appearing once. The antigens of these receptors remain unknown. The sequenced sample consisted of central memory CD4+ T cells from blood. These TCRs come from a man younger than 40 with type 1 diabetes.

This clone has more than one count but fewer than ten. This chain links TRBV7-9 with TRBJ2-3; weak D call: TRBD2 (6 bases). Per the germline V gene, CDR1 is SEHNR and CDR2 is FQNEAQ (reference sequence). V was pared by 2 bases and J by 0 bases, with 9 bases between. The CDR3 covers 15 residues. Here the CDR3 reads CASSLRGISTDTQYF. The CDR3 nucleotides read TGTGCCAGCAGCTTACGCGGGATTAGCACAGATACGCAGTATTTT.

The chain couples TRBV28 to TRBJ2-7; 7 nucleotides align to TRBD1. Germline V gene lookup returns CDR1 MDHEN and CDR2 SYDVKM. The CDR3 has 14 amino acids. V was clipped by 6 bases and J by 2 bases; unmatched bases: 7. The CDR3 sequence is CASSPPGQTYEQYF. The DNA for the CDR3 is TGTGCCAGCAGCCCCCCGGGACAGACCTACGAGCAGTACTTC.

The V and J genes are TRBV29-1 and TRBJ2-7; 8 nucleotides line up with TRBD1. Germline V lookup: CDR1 SQVTM, CDR2 ANQGSEA. Losses at the gene ends were 7 bases for V and 2 bases for J; bases not matched to a gene: 13. The CDR3 length is 15 residues. The CDR3 is CSGTNHGTGPYEQYF. The CDR3 nucleotides are TGCAGCGGAACGAACCACGGGACAGGACCCTACGAGCAGTACTTC.

This clone was observed at least ten times. The sample carries other DNA sequences with the same CDR3. The rearrangement uses TRBV7-9 and TRBJ1-5; 8 bases line up with TRBD1. Per the germline V gene, CDR1 is SEHNR and CDR2 is FQNEAQ (reference sequence). The V gene end was trimmed by 5 bases and the J gene end by 6 bases; junction bases not matched to a gene: 6. This CDR3 has 14 residues. In DNA, the CDR3 is TGTGCCAGCAGCCAAGGACAGGGTGGTCAGCCCCAGCATTTT. Translating it yields CASSQGQGGQPQHF.

The V gene is TRBV7-2, the J gene TRBJ1-1, with TRBD1 identical over 9 bases. Trimming at V came to 5 bases and at J to 11 bases, leaving 9 bases not matched to a gene. The germline gives CDR1 SGHTA, CDR2 FQGNSA. CDR3 length: 13 residues. Here the CDR3 reads CASSLKDRGAAFF. The DNA for the CDR3 is TGTGCCAGCAGCCTAAAGGACAGGGGTGCGGCTTTCTTT.

The chain employs TRBV5-4 and TRBJ2-1, with TRBD2 matching 12 bases. The CDR3 contains 17 residues. Germline V gene data show CDR1 as SGHNT and CDR2 as YYREEE (reference sequence). After removal of 3 bases from V and 0 bases from J, the junction contained 4 bases not matched to a gene. The CDR3 protein is CASSSGLAGTSYNEQFF. The CDR3 nucleotides are TGTGCCAGCAGCTCCGGACTAGCGGGAACCTCCTACAATGAGCAGTTCTTC.